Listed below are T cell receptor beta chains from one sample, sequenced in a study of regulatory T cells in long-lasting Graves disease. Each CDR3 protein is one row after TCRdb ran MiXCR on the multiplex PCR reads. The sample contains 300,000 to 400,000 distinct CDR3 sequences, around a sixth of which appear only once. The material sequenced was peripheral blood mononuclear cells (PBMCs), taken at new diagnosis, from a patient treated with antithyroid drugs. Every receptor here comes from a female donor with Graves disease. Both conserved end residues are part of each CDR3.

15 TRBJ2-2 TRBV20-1 CSARARTVNTGELFF
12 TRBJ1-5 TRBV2 CALKNPNQPQHF
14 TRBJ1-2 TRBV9 CASSVGETAYGYTF
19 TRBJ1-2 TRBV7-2 CASSLTLGQILPPNYGYTF
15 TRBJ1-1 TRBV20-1 CSARLIGLANTEAFF
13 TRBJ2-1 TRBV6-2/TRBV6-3 CASSYGTDNEQFF
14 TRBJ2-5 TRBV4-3 CASSPQPGRETQYF
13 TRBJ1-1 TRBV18 CASSRSGFNEAFF
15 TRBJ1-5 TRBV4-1 CASSRDRHHNQPQHF
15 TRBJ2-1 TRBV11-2 CASSSGLVPYNEQFF
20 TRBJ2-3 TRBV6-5 CASSYIRPGLAASHTDTQYF
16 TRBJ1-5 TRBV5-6 CASSLTGSYSNQPQHF
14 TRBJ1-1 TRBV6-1 CASSEHVLNTEAFF
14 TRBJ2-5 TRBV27 CASRYRDPAGTQYF
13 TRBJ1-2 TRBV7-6 CASSLSQDYGYTF
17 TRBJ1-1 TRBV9 CASSGAPGQGWNTEAFF
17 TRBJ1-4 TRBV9 CASSVGVRVMIDEKLFF
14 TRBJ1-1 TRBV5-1 CASSAGTGNTEAFF
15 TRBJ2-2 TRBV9 CASSVEGGNTGELFF
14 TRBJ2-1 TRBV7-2 CASSLGSTPNEQFF
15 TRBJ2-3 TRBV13 CASSALTRSTDTQYF
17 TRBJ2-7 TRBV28 CASSLSIDGSHSYEQYF
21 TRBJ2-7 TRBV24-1 CATSDSRHGTGTSGTLGEQYF
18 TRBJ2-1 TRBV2 CASSPGRAGGSSYNEQFF
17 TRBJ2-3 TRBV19 CASSIRTSGRETDTQYF
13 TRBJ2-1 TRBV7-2 CASSLALGGEQFF
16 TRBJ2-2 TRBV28 CASSFAFSWGTGELFF
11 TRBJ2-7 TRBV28 CASSPSWEQYF
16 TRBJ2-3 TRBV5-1 CASTLGLGTTGDTQYF
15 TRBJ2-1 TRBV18 CASSPRTSGGNEQFF
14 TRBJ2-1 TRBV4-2 CASSRRGESWEQFF
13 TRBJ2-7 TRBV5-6 CASRTSRDYEQYF
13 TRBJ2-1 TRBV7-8 CASSLLGNNEQFF
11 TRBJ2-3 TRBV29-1 CSVESGDTQYF
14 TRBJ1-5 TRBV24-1 CATSGQYSNQPQHF
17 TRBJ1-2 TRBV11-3 CASSLAGTGGANYGYTF
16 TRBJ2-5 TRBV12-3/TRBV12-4 CASSLLPGRGEETQYF
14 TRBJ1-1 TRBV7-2 CASSYQTGGPEAFF
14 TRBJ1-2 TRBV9 CASSGKDGYYGYTF
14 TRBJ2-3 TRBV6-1 CASSLTTGPDTQYF
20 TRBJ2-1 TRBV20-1 CSARDHGTGGKRILGDEQFF
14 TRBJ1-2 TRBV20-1 CSAKRQGASYGYTF
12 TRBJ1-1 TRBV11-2 CASSLGTRGAFF
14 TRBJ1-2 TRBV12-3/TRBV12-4 CASSEQGRHYGYTF
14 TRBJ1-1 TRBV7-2 CASSEAVGNPEAFF
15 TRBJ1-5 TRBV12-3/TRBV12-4 CASSPRGISNQPQHF